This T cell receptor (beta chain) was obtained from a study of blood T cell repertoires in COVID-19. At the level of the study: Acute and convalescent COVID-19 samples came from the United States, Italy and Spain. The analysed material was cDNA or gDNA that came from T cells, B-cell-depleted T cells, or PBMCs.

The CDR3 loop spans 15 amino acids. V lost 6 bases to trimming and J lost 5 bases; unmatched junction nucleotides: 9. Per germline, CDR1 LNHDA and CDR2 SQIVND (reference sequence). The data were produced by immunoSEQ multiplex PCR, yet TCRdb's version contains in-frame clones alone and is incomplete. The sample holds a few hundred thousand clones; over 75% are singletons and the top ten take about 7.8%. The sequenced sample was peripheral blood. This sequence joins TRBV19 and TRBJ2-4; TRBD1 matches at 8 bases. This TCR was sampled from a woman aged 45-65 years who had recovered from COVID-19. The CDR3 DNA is TGTGCCAGTAGCTACAGACAGGGGACGGAAAACATTCAGTACTTC. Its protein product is CASSYRQGTENIQYF. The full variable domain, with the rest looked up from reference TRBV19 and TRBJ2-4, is DGGITQSPKYLFRKEGQNVTLSCEQNLNHDAMYWYRQDPGQGLRLIYYSQIVNDFQKGDIAEGYSVSREKKESFPLTVTSAQKNPTAFYLCASSYRQGTENIQYFGAGTRLSVL.